The rows below give T cell receptor beta chains drawn from one sample of a study of cytomegalovirus exposure and HLA in healthy donors. Using immunoSEQ multiplex PCR, the repertoire was profiled, and TCRdb retains in-frame clones only, with some absent. The data hold about 170,000 clones, with 70% to 80% observed a single time. Input material: PBMCs. These receptors all stem from a female donor in good health and CMV-seronegative. CDR3s include the opening cysteine and the closing phenylalanine or tryptophan. Each record gives: V gene, CDR3 protein.

>TRBV6-5
CASSRQFGEKLFF
>TRBV5-1
CASSPDRGQTDTQYF
>TRBV5-4
CASSWLAGGTDTQYF
>TRBV7-2
CASSLANSESEKLFF
>TRBV19
CASSQGRGQPQHF
>TRBV4-3
CASSQSGVRTGELFF
>TRBV6-5
CASSRRYEGSYEQYF
>TRBV5-4
CASSLGGNRGGGYTF
>TRBV7-2
CASSSGQVRFTQYF
>TRBV25-1
CASSESSGGGYGYTF
>TRBV7-9
CASSLGRREGRLF
>TRBV10-3
CAIPRVDSANYGYTF
>TRBV7-9
CASSSLAGGSYNEQFF
>TRBV4-3
CASSQQTGLYNSPLHF
>TRBV6-1
CASLLTGSYGYTF
>TRBV25-1
CASSWSGAGARPFF
>TRBV19
CATEEGLDTGELFF
>TRBV9
CASSAPGTGNGYTF
>TRBV30
CAWSPGVATEAFF
>TRBV9
CASSSMNTEAFF
>TRBV4-3
CASSQDMGQHTGELFF
>TRBV28
CASSHLRGSDTYGYTF
>TRBV5-6
CASSWDRMYEQYF
>TRBV6-1
CASNRYEQYF
>TRBV6-1
CASSADRAVAIQYF
>TRBV6-1
CASSAFGRVRHQETQYF
>TRBV7-2
CASSQDQPGQVRDYEQYF
>TRBV7-2
CASSLSFFNYGYTF
>TRBV6-5
CASRGGMNTEAFF
>TRBV7-9
CASSRRTGFSGANVLTF
>TRBV4-3
CASSQVADRGTEAFF
>TRBV5-1
CASSFGTIAMEQYF
>TRBV6-6
CASSYISNTGELFF